One and the same sample provided the 25 T cell receptor beta chains below, sequenced in a study of blood T cell repertoires in COVID-19. The protocol was immunoSEQ multiplex PCR, while the TCRdb copy is restricted to in-frame clones and leaves out a portion. The sample contains about 37,000 clones, approximately 91% of which appear only once. Sample: peripheral blood. Every receptor here comes from a human donor in a cohort sampled during active COVID-19.

V is TRBV2 and J is TRBJ2-3; TRBD2 agrees at 13 bases. Germline-derived CDR1 and CDR2 are SNHLY and FYNNEI. The ends lost 6 bases at V and 5 bases at J; junction bases unmatched: 11. The CDR3 consists of 17 residues. CDR3 sequence: CASRQTSGGALGDTQYF. The CDR3 nucleotides read TGTGCCAGCAGGCAAACTAGCGGGGGGGCCCTTGGAGATACGCAGTATTTT.

The chain carries TRBV4-1 and TRBJ2-2, with 15 positions matching TRBD2. V trimming: 4 bases; J trimming: 2 bases; junction bases outside the gene matches: 2. The germline V gene has CDR1 MGHRA and CDR2 YSYEKL. CDR3 length equals 17 residues. The CDR3 region is CASSRGLAGGNTGELFF. The CDR3 DNA sequence: TGCGCCAGCAGCCGGGGACTAGCGGGAGGAAACACCGGGGAGCTGTTTTTT.

The J gene is TRBJ1-5, the V gene TRBV2, with D uncertain. CDR1 and CDR2 (germline): SNHLY, FYNNEI. The CDR3 is 13 amino acids. Trimming pared 6 bases from V and 6 bases from J, leaving 12 bases between. This chain's CDR3 is CASRRERSQPQHF. The DNA for the CDR3 is TGTGCCAGCAGGCGGGAGAGGAGTCAGCCCCAGCATTTT.

The chain is built from TRBV7-8 and TRBJ2-1, with D perhaps TRBD2 (6 bases). CDR1 and CDR2 from the germline V gene are SGHVS and FQNEAQ. The CDR3 spans 15 residues. Trimming shortened V by 5 bases and J by 7 bases, and 18 bases separated the two germline ends. CDR3 region: CASSGTGTLVNEQFF. In nucleotides, the CDR3 is TGTGCCAGCAGCGGTACCGGGACTTTAGTTAATGAGCAGTTCTTC.

The gene calls are TRBV7-9 and TRBJ1-4; 7 bases match TRBD1. Germline V CDR1 and CDR2: SEHNR, FQNEAQ (reference sequence). CDR3 length: 15 residues. V lost 3 bases, J lost 8 bases, and 9 bases stayed unmatched. The CDR3 sequence is CASSFEGALGEKLFF. DNA of the CDR3: TGTGCCAGCAGCTTTGAGGGGGCGCTTGGGGAAAAACTGTTTTTT.

The rearrangement links TRBV11-2 to TRBJ2-1; TRBD1 is a possible D gene (5 bases). The CDR3 sequence is 15 residues long. Trimming left V 2 bases short and J 1 base short, with 9 bases between. Germline CDR1 and CDR2: SGHAT and FQNNGV. CDR3 coding DNA: TGTGCCAGCAGCTTAAACACAGGTTCCTACAATGAGCAGTTCTTC. Encoded protein: CASSLNTGSYNEQFF. Full variable domain (missing parts from reference TRBV11-2 and TRBJ2-1): EAGVAQSPRYKIIEKRQSVAFWCNPISGHATLYWYQQILGQGPKLLIQFQNNGVVDDSQLPKDRFSAERLKGVDSTLKIQPAKLEDSAVYLCASSLNTGSYNEQFFGPGTRLTVL.

V and J are TRBV7-8 and TRBJ1-5; TRBD1 might be the D (6 bases). The CDR3 is made up of 15 amino acids. Germline V CDR1 and CDR2: SGHVS, FQNEAQ. Deletions cut 5 bases from V and 4 bases from J, with 15 bases between. This CDR3 reads CASSDGAGTNQPQHF. Written as DNA, the CDR3 is TGTGCCAGCAGCGACGGGGCAGGGACAAATCAGCCCCAGCATTTT.

CDR3 loop: CASRTGPTGELFF. CDR3 nucleotide sequence: TGTGCCAGCCGGACAGGGCCCACCGGGGAGCTGTTTTTT. The chain has TRBV6-5 and TRBJ2-2, with 8 bases fitting TRBD1. The CDR3 loop spans 13 amino acids. Germline CDR1 reads MNHEY; CDR2 reads SVGAGI. With 8 bases clipped from V and 4 bases from J, the junction kept 3 bases outside the gene matches.

The rearrangement uses TRBV5-6 and TRBJ2-2; D possibly corresponds to TRBD2 (7 bases). Germline CDR1 reads SGHDT; CDR2 reads YYEEEE. This CDR3 region has 14 residues. V lost 4 bases and J 6 bases, leaving 13 bases between the germline ends. CDR3 DNA: TGTGCCAGCAGCCGGACTAGGGGGTCCGGGGAGCTGTTTTTT. Its translation: CASSRTRGSGELFF.

V and J are TRBV5-1 and TRBJ2-1, with 8 bases matching TRBD2. V gave up 0 bases and J gave up 5 bases; unmatched junction bases: 4. The CDR3 extends over 15 amino acids. Germline V lookup: CDR1 SGHRS, CDR2 YFSETQ. Here the CDR3 DNA reads TGCGCCAGCAGCTTGGCTGCGGGAGGCCACAATGAGCAGTTCTTC. Residues: CASSLAAGGHNEQFF.

The chain employs TRBV28 and TRBJ1-5, with TRBD1 as a possible D gene (5 bases). CDR1 is MDHEN, CDR2 SYDVKM, per germline. V dropped 5 bases and J dropped 0 bases, with 20 bases sitting between them. CDR3 size: 18 residues. The CDR3 DNA is TGTGCCAGCAGTCCCGGGGACTCCCTGGGGTATAGCAATCAGCCCCAGCATTTT. Protein product: CASSPGDSLGYSNQPQHF. The variable domain in full, with the rest retrieved from reference TRBV28 and TRBJ1-5, is DVKVTQSSRYLVKRTGEKVFLECVQDMDHENMFWYRQDPGLGLRLIYFSYDVKMKEKGDIPEGYSVSREKKERFSLILESASTNQTSMYLCASSPGDSLGYSNQPQHFGDGTRLSIL.

The chain employs TRBV3-1 (or the pseudogene TRBV3-2) and TRBJ2-3, with 11 positions matching TRBD2. The CDR3 length is 18 residues. The ends lost 3 bases at V and 3 bases at J; junction bases unmatched: 11. Germline assignment: CDR1 LGHDT and CDR2 YNNKEL (reference sequence). CDR3 region: CASSHSSLRTSGTDTQYF. CDR3 coding DNA: TGTGCCAGCAGCCACTCTTCCCTTCGGACTAGCGGGACAGATACGCAGTATTTT.

The chain carries TRBV6-5 and TRBJ2-2; D unclear. V gave up 6 bases and J gave up 5 bases, with 16 bases separating them. The CDR3 loop spans 15 amino acids. The V gene's germline CDR1 is MNHEY and CDR2 SVGAGI. This chain's CDR3 is CASSYGQQRTGELFF. DNA of the CDR3: TGTGCCAGCAGCTATGGGCAGCAAAGAACCGGGGAGCTGTTTTTT.

This sequence joins TRBV6-2 or TRBV6-3 and TRBJ1-4; TRBD1 might be the D (6 bases). The CDR3 consists of 13 residues. The V gene lost 6 bases and the J gene lost 2 bases, with 7 bases spanning the gap. Germline CDR1 and CDR2: MNHEY and SVGEGT. The CDR3 here is CASSTGTNEKLFF. As DNA, the CDR3 is TGTGCCAGCAGCACAGGGACTAATGAAAAACTGTTTTTT.

This chain uses TRBV6-1 with TRBJ1-1, with D perhaps matching TRBD1 (5 bases). V gave up 2 bases and J gave up 1 base, with 8 bases separating them. Germline V gene data show CDR1 as MNHNS and CDR2 as SASEGT. The CDR3 has 14 amino acids. As DNA, the CDR3 is TGTGCCAGCAGTGAACGAGGACAGAACACTGAAGCTTTCTTT. Residues: CASSERGQNTEAFF.

This clone was seen a few times. The chain has TRBV7-9 and TRBJ2-7; no definite D call. Germline CDR1 and CDR2: SEHNR and FQNEAQ (reference sequence). V gave up 3 bases and J gave up 2 bases, with 8 bases separating them. CDR3 length: 13 amino acids. In DNA form, the CDR3 reads TGTGCCAGCAGCTTCGGCGGCGCCTACGAGCAGTACTTC. Amino acid sequence: CASSFGGAYEQYF.

This clone was detected only once. The chain combines TRBV11-2 with TRBJ2-7, with TRBD2 identical over 15 bases. Germline V gene sequence: CDR1 SGHAT, CDR2 FQNNGV. This CDR3 region has 19 residues. V dropped 1 base and J dropped 0; count of bases not matched to a gene: 7. CDR3 loop: CASSLVLGTSGRTSYEQYF. The CDR3 nucleotides read TGTGCCAGCAGCTTAGTTCTCGGGACTAGCGGGAGGACCTCCTACGAGCAGTACTTC.

The rearrangement uses TRBV10-1 and TRBJ2-3; TRBD1 is a possible D gene (5 bases). Per germline, CDR1 WNHNN and CDR2 SYGVQD (reference sequence). CDR3 length: 12 residues. Trimming left V 7 bases short and J 4 bases short, with 9 bases between. CDR3 sequence: CASMTRADTQYF. The CDR3 nucleotides are TGCGCCAGCATGACCAGGGCAGATACGCAGTATTTT.

This sequence joins TRBV10-1 and TRBJ2-7; the D gene is possibly TRBD1 (5 bases). Trimming took 4 bases from V and 3 from J, leaving 10 bases between them. This CDR3 is built from 13 residues. The germline V gene encodes CDR1 WNHNN and CDR2 SYGVQD (reference sequence). This CDR3 reads CASSGRGGYEQYF. The CDR3 DNA is TGCGCCAGCAGTGGAAGGGGTGGCTACGAGCAGTACTTC.

The V gene is TRBV9, the J gene TRBJ1-6; D is uncertain. The CDR3 is made up of 16 amino acids. V was pared by 3 bases and J by 9 bases, with 19 bases between. Germline V CDR1 and CDR2: SGDLS, YYNGEE. This chain's CDR3 is CASSGGSSGWGSPLHF. Written as DNA, the CDR3 is TGTGCCAGCAGCGGAGGGTCTTCAGGATGGGGTTCACCCCTCCACTTT.

The chain couples TRBV6-2 or TRBV6-3 to TRBJ2-7; weak D call: TRBD2 (5 bases). The V gene's germline CDR1 is MNHEY and CDR2 SVGEGT. This CDR3 spans 13 amino acids. V was trimmed by 5 bases and J by 3 bases, leaving 11 bases between them. In DNA form, the CDR3 reads TGTGCCAGCAGTCGACCTCGGGGCTACGAGCAGTACTTC. It encodes CASSRPRGYEQYF.

The V call is TRBV7-2, the J call TRBJ2-5; 9 bases line up with TRBD2. Germline CDR1 and CDR2: SGHTA and FQGNSA. There are 15 residues in the CDR3. V was clipped by 7 bases and J by 2 bases; unmatched bases: 8. CDR3: CASNPRTSEQETQYF. In nucleotides, the CDR3 is TGTGCCAGCAATCCCCGGACTAGCGAACAAGAGACCCAGTACTTC.

This chain connects TRBV7-8 to TRBJ2-1; 7 nucleotides agree with TRBD2. V was clipped by 5 bases and J by 6 bases; unmatched bases: 7. The length of the CDR3 is 14 residues. Germline CDR1 is SGHVS and CDR2 is FQNEAQ. This chain's CDR3 is CASSPRLAPNEQFF. CDR3 DNA sequence: TGTGCCAGCAGCCCCCGACTAGCCCCCAATGAGCAGTTCTTC. The variable domain in full, with the rest retrieved from reference TRBV7-8 and TRBJ2-1, is GAGVSQSPRYKVAKRGQDVALRCDPISGHVSLFWYQQALGQGPEFLTYFQNEAQLDKSGLPSDRFFAERPEGSVSTLKIQRTQQEDSAVYLCASSPRLAPNEQFFGPGTRLTVL.

CDR3 DNA: TGTGCCAGCAGCCAAGATCTTAGACCTCGGAGCTCCTACGAGCAGTACTTC. This encodes CASSQDLRPRSSYEQYF. The V and J genes are TRBV3-1 (or the pseudogene TRBV3-2) and TRBJ2-7; D call uncertain. The length of the CDR3 is 17 residues. Germline CDR1 LGHDT, CDR2 YNNKEL (reference sequence). Trimming cost V 0 bases and J 0 bases, with 15 bases left between them.

The chain combines TRBV28 with TRBJ2-1; D call uncertain. Germline V lookup: CDR1 MDHEN, CDR2 SYDVKM. The V end lost 8 bases, the J end lost 4 bases, and 12 bases lay between the germline ends. The CDR3 spans 13 residues. The CDR3 loop reads CASGGSPYNEQFF. The CDR3 region has the DNA TGTGCCAGCGGCGGTAGCCCGTACAATGAGCAGTTCTTC. Supplemented by reference TRBV28 and TRBJ2-1, the full variable domain reads DVKVTQSSRYLVKRTGEKVFLECVQDMDHENMFWYRQDPGLGLRLIYFSYDVKMKEKGDIPEGYSVSREKKERFSLILESASTNQTSMYLCASGGSPYNEQFFGPGTRLTVL.